Listed below are T cell receptor beta chains from one sample, sequenced in a study of breast tumors, draining lymph nodes, adjacent tissues. TCRdb itself ran the multiplex PCR reads through MiXCR, one entry per CDR3 protein. Of about 230,000 distinct CDR3 sequences detected, about 30% appear once; the ten largest clones hold more than 1.3%. Material for sequencing was axillary lymph node tissue. All receptors derive from a female donor with breast cancer. Some clones in this sample may be carry-over from other donors' samples. Each CDR3 is given with its conserved first and last residue. A D gene is named only where the DNA matches it firmly. Part of the rows lack a size; the others show once, few, many or a class for expanded clones.

d_call | j_call | v_call | clone_size | cdr3_aa | cdr3_nt
- | TRBJ1-6 | TRBV6-6 | - | CASKPPGPINSPLHF | TGTGCCAGCAAACCACCGGGACCGATTAATTCACCCCTCCACTTT
- | TRBJ2-6 | TRBV2 | - | CASSRCSTAGANVLTF | TGCGCCAGCTCACGGTGTTCAACTGCCGGGGCCAACGTCCTGACTTTC
- | TRBJ2-3 | TRBV7-3 | many | CASSPGSGVGDTQYF | TGTGCCAGCAGCCCCGGCTCTGGGGTGGGAGATACGCAGTATTTT
- | TRBJ2-1 | TRBV6-5 | many | CASSYSTPAPGYNEQFF | TGTGCCAGCAGTTACTCGACTCCTGCCCCGGGCTACAATGAGCAGTTCTTC
- | TRBJ1-2 | TRBV6-1 | many | CASSERQRNGYTF | TGTGCCAGCAGTGAAAGACAGAGAAATGGCTACACCTTC
- | TRBJ2-5 | TRBV5-1 | - | CASSLDRPTGGLQYF | TGCGCCAGCAGCCTGGACAGGCCCACCGGGGGCCTCCAGTACTTC
- | TRBJ2-2 | TRBV28 | few | CASKGGGTNTGELFF | TGTGCCAGCAAAGGGGGCGGGACGAACACCGGGGAGCTGTTTTTT
- | TRBJ1-6 | TRBV11-2 | many | CASSLTWANSPLHF | TGTGCCAGCAGCTTAACGTGGGCTAATTCACCCCTCCACTTT
- | TRBJ2-5 | TRBV18 | - | CASSPRRAQETQYF | TGTGCCAGCTCCCCGAGGAGGGCCCAAGAGACCCAGTACTTC
TRBD2 | TRBJ2-3 | TRBV6-5 | many | CASSYAQVFLSGRTDTQYF | TGTGCCAGCAGTTACGCCCAAGTATTTTTAAGCGGGAGAACAGATACGCAGTATTTT
- | TRBJ2-2 | TRBV6-5 | once | CASTQGRNIGELFF | TGTGCCAGCACCCAAGGCCGGAACATCGGGGAGCTGTTTTTT
TRBD2 | TRBJ2-7 | TRBV7-2 | many | CASSFPTSGAYEQYF | TGTGCCAGCAGCTTCCCGACTAGCGGAGCCTACGAGCAGTACTTC
TRBD2 | TRBJ2-4 | TRBV18 | few | CASSPYRTSGSWNIQYF | TGTGCCAGCTCACCATATCGGACTAGCGGGAGTTGGAACATTCAGTACTTC
- | TRBJ1-2 | TRBV11-2 | - | CASSLAGGWGSRGYTF | TGTGCCAGCAGCCTAGCGGGAGGATGGGGTTCACGCGGCTACACCTTC
- | TRBJ2-3 | TRBV6-2/TRBV6-3 | many | CASSYRAGALKGVDTQYF | TGTGCCAGCAGTTACCGGGCGGGAGCACTAAAGGGGGTGGATACGCAGTATTTT
- | TRBJ2-6 | TRBV7-3 | many | CASSSRTASGANVLTF | TGTGCCAGCAGCTCGAGGACAGCCTCTGGGGCCAACGTCCTGACTTTC
- | TRBJ1-5 | TRBV4-1 | many | CASSPLGTRGGDNQPQHF | TGCGCCAGCAGCCCGCTCGGGACGCGAGGAGGGGACAATCAGCCCCAGCATTTT